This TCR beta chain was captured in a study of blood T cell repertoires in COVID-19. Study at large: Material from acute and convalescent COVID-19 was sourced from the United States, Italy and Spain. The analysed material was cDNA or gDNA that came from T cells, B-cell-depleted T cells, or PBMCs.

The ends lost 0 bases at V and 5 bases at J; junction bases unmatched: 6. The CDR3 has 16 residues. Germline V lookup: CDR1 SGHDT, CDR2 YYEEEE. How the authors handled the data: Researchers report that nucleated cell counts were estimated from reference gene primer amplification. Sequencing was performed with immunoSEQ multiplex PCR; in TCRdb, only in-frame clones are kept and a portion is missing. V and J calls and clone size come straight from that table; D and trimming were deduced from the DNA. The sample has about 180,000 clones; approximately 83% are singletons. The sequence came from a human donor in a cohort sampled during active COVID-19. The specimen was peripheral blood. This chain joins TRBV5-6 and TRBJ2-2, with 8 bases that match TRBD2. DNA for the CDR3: TGTGCCAGCAGCTTGGTGTCGGGAGGGCCTACCGGGGAGCTGTTTTTT. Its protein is CASSLVSGGPTGELFF.